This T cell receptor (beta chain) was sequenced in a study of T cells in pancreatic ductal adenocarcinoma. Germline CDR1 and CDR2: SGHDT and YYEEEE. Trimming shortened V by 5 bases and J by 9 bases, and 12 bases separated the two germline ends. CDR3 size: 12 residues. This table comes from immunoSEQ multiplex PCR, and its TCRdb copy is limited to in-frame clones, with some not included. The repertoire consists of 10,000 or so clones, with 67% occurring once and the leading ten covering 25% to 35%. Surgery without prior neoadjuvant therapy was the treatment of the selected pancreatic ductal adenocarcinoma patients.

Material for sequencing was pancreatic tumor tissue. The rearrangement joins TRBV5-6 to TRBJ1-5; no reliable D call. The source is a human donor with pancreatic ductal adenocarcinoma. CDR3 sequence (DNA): TGTGCCAGCAGAAAGGGCCGCGGGCCCCAGCATTTT. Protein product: CASRKGRGPQHF.